The TCR beta chain described here comes from a study of shared clonotypes between healthy human individuals. There were no recent acute infections or vaccinations among the donors, who were healthy HIV-negative adults. The authors split each subset's genomic DNA evenly across several immunoSEQ plates. Unsorted PBMC DNA went through sequencing on ten immunoSEQ deep assay plates. Data came from immunoSEQ multiplex PCR; TCRdb stores just in-frame clones and leaves some out. This table has around 500,000 clones, 81% appearing once. This clone was detected only once. Germline CDR1 and CDR2: GTSNPN and SVGIG (reference sequence). The CDR3 sequence is 13 residues long. V lost 2 bases to trimming and J lost 2 bases, with 9 bases between them.

This TCR was sampled from a woman between 40 and 50 years old in good health. Some clones in this sample may be carry-over from other donors' samples. What was sequenced was PBMCs. This sequence joins TRBV30 and TRBJ1-2; D is possibly TRBD1 (5 bases). CDR3 DNA sequence: TGTGCCTGGAGTCCAGGGTTCAACTATGGCTACACCTTC. It specifies CAWSPGFNYGYTF.